Listed below are T cell receptor beta chains from one sample, sequenced in a study of TIL therapy for anti-PD-1-resistant metastatic lung cancer. Profiled with immunoSEQ multiplex PCR; TCRdb holds only in-frame clones, not every one. Among roughly 60,000 clones listed, around four fifths were seen once. The specimen was blood, collected at baseline. All receptors come from a person between 25 and 79 years old with non-small cell lung cancer. The CDR3 runs from the conserved cysteine through the conserved F or W. The D gene is left open where the match is weak. Part of the rows lack a size; the others show once, few, many or a class for expanded clones.

v_gene: TRBV19; d_gene: -; j_gene: TRBJ2-7; abundance: -; CDR3nt: TGTGCCAGTAGTATCGCCCGCTCCTACGAGCAGTACTTC; CDR3aa: CASSIARSYEQYF
v_gene: TRBV2; d_gene: TRBD1; j_gene: TRBJ1-4; abundance: once; CDR3nt: TGTGCCAGCAGGAGGGGACAGGGCGAAGAAAAACTGTTTTTT; CDR3aa: CASRRGQGEEKLFF
v_gene: TRBV28; d_gene: -; j_gene: TRBJ1-2; abundance: once; CDR3nt: TGTGCCAGCAGTTTATACTACAGGTTTTTCAATGGCTACACCTTC; CDR3aa: CASSLYYRFFNGYTF
v_gene: TRBV11-1; d_gene: TRBD1; j_gene: TRBJ1-2; abundance: once; CDR3nt: TGTGCCAGCAGCGCCGGACAGGGGAGTGGCTACACCTTC; CDR3aa: CASSAGQGSGYTF
v_gene: TRBV7-9; d_gene: -; j_gene: TRBJ1-2; abundance: -; CDR3nt: TGTGCCAGCAGCCCCTCAACAGGGTATGGCTACACCTTC; CDR3aa: CASSPSTGYGYTF
v_gene: TRBV7-3; d_gene: TRBD1; j_gene: TRBJ2-1; abundance: -; CDR3nt: TGTGCCAGCAGCCAAGCGGGACAGGGGGTCCATGAGCAGTTCTTC; CDR3aa: CASSQAGQGVHEQFF
v_gene: TRBV5-5; d_gene: -; j_gene: TRBJ1-2; abundance: -; CDR3nt: TGTGCCAGCAGCTTGTCATCGGGGACACCCTCTAACTATGGCTACACCTTC; CDR3aa: CASSLSSGTPSNYGYTF
v_gene: TRBV19; d_gene: -; j_gene: TRBJ2-7; abundance: once; CDR3nt: TGTGCCAGTAGTACAGGCGGCGGGATTTACGAGCAGTACTTC; CDR3aa: CASSTGGGIYEQYF
v_gene: TRBV4-3; d_gene: TRBD1; j_gene: TRBJ2-3; abundance: -; CDR3nt: TGCGCCAGCAGCCAAGCGGGGGACAGGAGAGATACGCAGTATTTT; CDR3aa: CASSQAGDRRDTQYF
v_gene: TRBV9; d_gene: TRBD2; j_gene: TRBJ2-3; abundance: -; CDR3nt: TGTGCCAGCAGCGTATCCGGGGGGGCTTCGCTTGGCACAGATACGCAGTATTTT; CDR3aa: CASSVSGGASLGTDTQYF
v_gene: TRBV11-2; d_gene: -; j_gene: TRBJ2-7; abundance: -; CDR3nt: TGTGCCAGCAGCATCGACAGGACGTCCTCCCCTCTAGCCCCCAGGCGACAGTACTTC; CDR3aa: CASSIDRTSSPLAPRRQYF
v_gene: TRBV19; d_gene: -; j_gene: TRBJ1-2; abundance: -; CDR3nt: TGTGCCAGTACCCCGGGGGGATTGTCCGGCTACACCTTC; CDR3aa: CASTPGGLSGYTF
v_gene: TRBV7-2; d_gene: -; j_gene: TRBJ2-2; abundance: once; CDR3nt: TGTGCCAGCAGCTTAACGTTACTGGTCGGAGGTGGGAACACCGGGGAGCTGTTTTTT; CDR3aa: CASSLTLLVGGGNTGELFF
v_gene: TRBV27; d_gene: -; j_gene: TRBJ1-5; abundance: -; CDR3nt: TGTGCCAGCAGTAGCTATAGCAATCAGCCCCAGCATTTT; CDR3aa: CASSSYSNQPQHF
v_gene: TRBV6-5; d_gene: -; j_gene: TRBJ1-1; abundance: -; CDR3nt: TGTGCCAGCAGTTACTCGATTGTCGGGGACACTGAAGCTTTCTTT; CDR3aa: CASSYSIVGDTEAFF
v_gene: TRBV6-5; d_gene: -; j_gene: TRBJ1-1; abundance: -; CDR3nt: TGTGCCAGCAGGTCCGTCCTGGGTCCTGAAGCTTTCTTT; CDR3aa: CASRSVLGPEAFF
v_gene: TRBV7-2; d_gene: -; j_gene: TRBJ2-5; abundance: -; CDR3nt: TGTGCCAGCAGCTTAGCCGCGGCTAGTTGGGAGACCCAGTACTTC; CDR3aa: CASSLAAASWETQYF
v_gene: TRBV25-1; d_gene: TRBD1; j_gene: TRBJ2-7; abundance: -; CDR3nt: TGTGCCAGCATCGGGGACAGGGGGCCCTACGAGCAGTACTTC; CDR3aa: CASIGDRGPYEQYF
v_gene: TRBV6-6; d_gene: -; j_gene: TRBJ1-5; abundance: -; CDR3nt: TGTGCCAGCAGTCGTGTAACAGGGAATGATCAGCCCCAGCATTTT; CDR3aa: CASSRVTGNDQPQHF
v_gene: TRBV5-1; d_gene: TRBD1; j_gene: TRBJ1-3; abundance: -; CDR3nt: TGCGCCAGCAGCCAACAGGGGCCAATCTCTGGAAACACCATATATTTT; CDR3aa: CASSQQGPISGNTIYF
v_gene: TRBV19; d_gene: -; j_gene: TRBJ1-5; abundance: few; CDR3nt: TGTGCCAGTAGTTCGACAGTACGGCAGCCCCAGCATTTT; CDR3aa: CASSSTVRQPQHF
v_gene: TRBV11-3; d_gene: -; j_gene: TRBJ1-1; abundance: -; CDR3nt: TGTGCCAGCAGCTTAGATCCATCCTATTTGAACACTGAAGCTTTCTTT; CDR3aa: CASSLDPSYLNTEAFF
v_gene: TRBV27; d_gene: -; j_gene: TRBJ1-1; abundance: few; CDR3nt: TGTGCCAGCAGTTCCCGTCAGGGCACTGAAGCTTTCTTT; CDR3aa: CASSSRQGTEAFF
v_gene: TRBV2; d_gene: -; j_gene: TRBJ1-2; abundance: -; CDR3nt: TGTGCCAGCGGGTTCTCATATGGCTACACCTTC; CDR3aa: CASGFSYGYTF
v_gene: TRBV28; d_gene: TRBD1; j_gene: TRBJ1-5; abundance: -; CDR3nt: TGTGCCAGCAGTCTACCGAGGACAGGGAGCAATCAGCCCCAGCATTTT; CDR3aa: CASSLPRTGSNQPQHF
v_gene: TRBV6-4; d_gene: -; j_gene: TRBJ1-2; abundance: few; CDR3nt: TGTGCCAGCAGTGACGGGTACAGGGAGAATGGCTACACCTTC; CDR3aa: CASSDGYRENGYTF
v_gene: TRBV7-2; d_gene: TRBD1; j_gene: TRBJ1-2; abundance: few; CDR3nt: TGTGCCAGCAGCTTCGGACAGGGTGGCTACGGCTACACCTTC; CDR3aa: CASSFGQGGYGYTF
v_gene: TRBV18; d_gene: TRBD1; j_gene: TRBJ1-1; abundance: -; CDR3nt: TGTGCCAGCTCCGGACCAGGGGGGAACACTGAAGCTTTCTTT; CDR3aa: CASSGPGGNTEAFF
v_gene: TRBV28; d_gene: TRBD2; j_gene: TRBJ2-1; abundance: -; CDR3nt: TGTGCCAGCCGTCTGACTAGCGATTACAATGAGCAGTTCTTC; CDR3aa: CASRLTSDYNEQFF
v_gene: TRBV5-1; d_gene: TRBD2; j_gene: TRBJ2-4; abundance: -; CDR3nt: TGCGCCAGCAGCCCCGGGACAGCGGGGGGGATAGCCAAAAACATTCAGTACTTC; CDR3aa: CASSPGTAGGIAKNIQYF
v_gene: TRBV11-2; d_gene: -; j_gene: TRBJ2-1; abundance: -; CDR3nt: TGTGCCAGCAGCTTAGGGTCAGGGAGTGAGCAGTTCTTC; CDR3aa: CASSLGSGSEQFF
v_gene: TRBV19; d_gene: -; j_gene: TRBJ2-4; abundance: once; CDR3nt: TGTGCCAGTACCTGGACCGGGTACTTC; CDR3aa: CASTWTGYF
v_gene: TRBV4-2; d_gene: TRBD1; j_gene: TRBJ1-3; abundance: -; CDR3nt: TGTGCCAGCAGCCAAGAGGGGACAGCTGGAAACACCATATATTTT; CDR3aa: CASSQEGTAGNTIYF
v_gene: TRBV2; d_gene: -; j_gene: TRBJ2-1; abundance: -; CDR3nt: TGTGCCAGCAGTGGGGGGCATATTTCCTACAATGAGCAGTTCTTC; CDR3aa: CASSGGHISYNEQFF
v_gene: TRBV19; d_gene: TRBD2; j_gene: TRBJ2-7; abundance: -; CDR3nt: TGTGCCAGTAGTATAGAACGCGGGAGCTCCTACGAGCAGTACTTC; CDR3aa: CASSIERGSSYEQYF
v_gene: TRBV5-8; d_gene: -; j_gene: TRBJ2-1; abundance: -; CDR3nt: TGTGCCAGCAGTAAAAGGTTATCTGTCAATGAGCAGTTCTTC; CDR3aa: CASSKRLSVNEQFF
v_gene: TRBV2; d_gene: TRBD1; j_gene: TRBJ1-5; abundance: few; CDR3nt: TGTGCCAGCAGTCGACAGGGGCTAAGTCAGCCCCAGCATTTT; CDR3aa: CASSRQGLSQPQHF
v_gene: TRBV5-1; d_gene: -; j_gene: TRBJ1-1; abundance: -; CDR3nt: TGCGCCAGCAGCTTGTTGACAGCGGGGTATGGGGTGAACACTGAAGCTTTCTTT; CDR3aa: CASSLLTAGYGVNTEAFF
v_gene: TRBV5-4; d_gene: TRBD2; j_gene: TRBJ2-1; abundance: -; CDR3nt: TGTGCCAGCAGCTCTCCGGGACTAGCGACTAATGAGCAGTTCTTC; CDR3aa: CASSSPGLATNEQFF
v_gene: TRBV27; d_gene: -; j_gene: TRBJ1-4; abundance: -; CDR3nt: TGTGCCAGCAGTTTATGGGCCCCAGAACGGGATGAAAAACTGTTTTTT; CDR3aa: CASSLWAPERDEKLFF
v_gene: TRBV19; d_gene: -; j_gene: TRBJ2-7; abundance: -; CDR3nt: TGTGCCAGTAGTCTTGACAGACTCTACGAGCAGTACTTC; CDR3aa: CASSLDRLYEQYF
v_gene: TRBV7-6; d_gene: -; j_gene: TRBJ2-1; abundance: -; CDR3nt: TGTGCCAGCAGCTTAGAGCTACTACCCAATGAGCAGTTCTTC; CDR3aa: CASSLELLPNEQFF
v_gene: TRBV4-1; d_gene: -; j_gene: TRBJ1-5; abundance: -; CDR3nt: TGCGCCAGCAGCCCCCACGTATTGGATAGCAATCAGCCCCAGCATTTT; CDR3aa: CASSPHVLDSNQPQHF
v_gene: TRBV29-1; d_gene: TRBD2; j_gene: TRBJ2-7; abundance: -; CDR3nt: TGCAGCGTTACCCCGGGACTAGCGGGCTACGAGCAGTACTTC; CDR3aa: CSVTPGLAGYEQYF
v_gene: TRBV18; d_gene: TRBD1; j_gene: TRBJ2-7; abundance: -; CDR3nt: TGTGCCAGCTCACCACCTGGGACAGGGGTACTGGAGCAGTACTTC; CDR3aa: CASSPPGTGVLEQYF
v_gene: TRBV7-2; d_gene: TRBD2; j_gene: TRBJ2-5; abundance: once; CDR3nt: TGTGCCAGCAGCTTGCAGCGGGGGAAAGGGGAGACCCAGTACTTC; CDR3aa: CASSLQRGKGETQYF
v_gene: TRBV30; d_gene: TRBD2; j_gene: TRBJ2-3; abundance: -; CDR3nt: TGTGCCTGGAGTTACTATGGGAGGGCGGGAGATACGCAGTATTTT; CDR3aa: CAWSYYGRAGDTQYF
v_gene: TRBV28; d_gene: -; j_gene: TRBJ2-7; abundance: once; CDR3nt: TGTGCCAGCAGTTCCCCCGGAGGAAATTCCTACGAGCAGTACTTC; CDR3aa: CASSSPGGNSYEQYF
v_gene: TRBV28; d_gene: -; j_gene: TRBJ1-2; abundance: -; CDR3nt: TGTGCCAGCAGTTTTATTGCCGGGGACTATGGCTACACCTTC; CDR3aa: CASSFIAGDYGYTF
v_gene: TRBV28; d_gene: -; j_gene: TRBJ1-2; abundance: -; CDR3nt: TGTGCCAGCAGTGGGGCAGGACAGATTGGCTATGGCTACACCTTC; CDR3aa: CASSGAGQIGYGYTF
v_gene: TRBV7-8; d_gene: -; j_gene: TRBJ2-3; abundance: -; CDR3nt: TGTGCCAGCAGCCGGATTACGCAGTATTTT; CDR3aa: CASSRITQYF
v_gene: TRBV12-5; d_gene: -; j_gene: TRBJ1-5; abundance: -; CDR3nt: TGTGCTAGTGGTGAAAGGGGAGGCAATCAGCCCCAGCATTTT; CDR3aa: CASGERGGNQPQHF
v_gene: TRBV6-5; d_gene: TRBD1; j_gene: TRBJ2-7; abundance: -; CDR3nt: TGTGCCAGCAGTACAAACAGGGGCTCCTACGAGCAGTACTTC; CDR3aa: CASSTNRGSYEQYF
v_gene: TRBV28; d_gene: TRBD2; j_gene: TRBJ2-7; abundance: -; CDR3nt: TGTGCCAGCAGTTTAGTCCTAGCGGGAGGGCCGGGTTACGAGCAGTACTTC; CDR3aa: CASSLVLAGGPGYEQYF
v_gene: TRBV7-6; d_gene: -; j_gene: TRBJ2-2; abundance: -; CDR3nt: TGTGCCAGCAGCCCCCTACCTGATAACACCGGGGAGCTGTTTTTT; CDR3aa: CASSPLPDNTGELFF
v_gene: TRBV6-1; d_gene: -; j_gene: TRBJ2-2; abundance: once; CDR3nt: TGTGCCAGCAGTGAATCGATGGGGCCAGCGAACACCGGGGAGCTGTTTTTT; CDR3aa: CASSESMGPANTGELFF
v_gene: TRBV4-3; d_gene: -; j_gene: TRBJ1-2; abundance: -; CDR3nt: TGCGCCAGCAGTCCGGGGGGGGTCGGCGACTATGGCTACACCTTC; CDR3aa: CASSPGGVGDYGYTF